The 8 T cell receptor beta chains presented below share a single source sample, sequenced in a study of blood T cell repertoires in COVID-19. The data were produced by immunoSEQ multiplex PCR, yet TCRdb's version contains in-frame clones alone and is incomplete. The sample consists of 150,000 to 200,000 clones, 65% to 90% of them appearing once. What was sequenced was peripheral blood. The source of these receptors is a woman in her thirties or forties with COVID-19, enrolled during active disease.

The chain recombines TRBV3-1 (or the pseudogene TRBV3-2) with TRBJ1-1; 7 bases agree with TRBD1. Losses at the gene ends were 2 bases for V and 12 bases for J; bases not matched to a gene: 12. Germline-derived CDR1 and CDR2 are LGHDT and YNNKEL (reference sequence). The CDR3 is 14 residues long. In DNA form, the CDR3 reads TGTGCCAGCAGCCAATCTCAGGGGGGCCTCGATACTTTCTTT. As protein: CASSQSQGGLDTFF.

The chain carries TRBV30 and TRBJ2-1, with a weak D call TRBD2 (5 bases). CDR1 is GTSNPN and CDR2 is SVGIG in the germline V gene (reference sequence). The V gene lost 0 bases and the J gene lost 8 bases, with 14 bases spanning the gap. This CDR3 is 14 amino acids long. The CDR3 loop reads CAWSVGSKLHEQFF. The CDR3 DNA is TGTGCCTGGAGTGTTGGGAGTAAGCTTCATGAGCAGTTCTTC.

V is TRBV20-1 and J is TRBJ2-2, with a possible D match to TRBD1 (5 bases). From germline, CDR1 is DFQATT and CDR2 SNEGSKA (reference sequence). V gave up 3 bases and J gave up 5 bases, with 13 bases separating them. This CDR3 is built from 14 residues. CDR3 sequence (DNA): TGCAGTGCTAGTGGAGACAGCCGGACCGGGGAGCTGTTTTTT. It translates to CSASGDSRTGELFF.

By its share, this clone is medium-sized. The chain uses TRBV5-6 and TRBJ2-7, with 8 positions matching TRBD1. The CDR3 contains 15 residues. The V segment lost 5 bases and the J segment 2 bases; nucleotides outside the gene matches: 9. Germline lookup yields CDR1 SGHDT and CDR2 YYEEEE. The CDR3 DNA sequence: TGTGCCAGCAGATCCCACGGGACAGGACCCTACGAGCAGTACGTC. Amino acid sequence: CASRSHGTGPYEQYV.

The CDR3: CASSSVYNSPLHF. The CDR3 DNA follows: TGTGCCAGCAGTTCAGTTTATAATTCACCCCTCCACTTT. The rearrangement links TRBV6-5 to TRBJ1-6; D is ambiguous. Germline V gene data show CDR1 as MNHEY and CDR2 as SVGAGI. The CDR3 has 13 residues. Trimming left V 4 bases short and J 4 bases short, with 5 bases between.

The chain combines TRBV27 with TRBJ2-1; 7 bases align to TRBD1. The CDR3 is 15 residues long. Germline trimming cut 5 bases from V and 0 bases from J; bases unmatched to any gene: 4. Per germline, CDR1 MNHEY and CDR2 SMNVEV (reference sequence). The DNA for the CDR3 is TGTGCCAGCAGTCAACAGGGGTCCTCCTACAATGAGCAGTTCTTC. As protein: CASSQQGSSYNEQFF.

The gene calls are TRBV19 and TRBJ2-3; 11 nucleotides agree with TRBD2. Germline values: CDR1 LNHDA, CDR2 SQIVND (reference sequence). The ends lost 3 bases at V and 0 bases at J; junction bases unmatched: 11. The CDR3 loop spans 19 amino acids. In DNA, the CDR3 is TGTGCCAGTAGTATGTCTCTAGCGGGAGGACCCTCTAGCACAGATACGCAGTATTTT. Translating it yields CASSMSLAGGPSSTDTQYF.

The gene calls are TRBV6-4 and TRBJ2-6; D is possibly TRBD1 (6 bases). This CDR3 comprises 15 residues. CDR1 is MRHNA, CDR2 SNTAGT, per germline. Trimming cost V 2 bases and J 2 bases, with 7 bases left between them. CDR3 coding DNA: TGTGCCAGCAGTGACGAGGGGGCTGGGGCCAACGTCCTGACTTTC. It is translated as CASSDEGAGANVLTF.